This T cell receptor (beta chain) originates from a study of blood T cells in healthy people across ages. Study-level findings and limits: Long-lived donors carried more naive CD4+ cells and greater diversity than aged donors.

Primers used in a second PCR of roughly 6 to 12 cycles were a sample-barcoded 5' primer and a J-beta primer mix. TCRdb analysed the 5' RACE reads with MiXCR anew, one entry per CDR3 protein. The table has under 1,100,000 distinct CDR3 sequences, roughly 24% seen once. In this sample, this clonotype turned up a few times. Its antigen is as yet unknown. This CDR3 spans 17 amino acids. With 0 bases clipped from V and 5 bases from J, the junction kept 7 bases outside the gene matches. Germline loops: CDR1 MGHRA, CDR2 YSYEKL. These data also formed part of another study, on T cells of mothers and their children. As reported in that work: Material was donated by three healthy Caucasian mothers and their six children. The study obtained over 9.5 million TCR beta CDR3 reads per mother and around 3 million per child.

The V call is TRBV4-1, the J call TRBJ2-2, with TRBD1 identical over 9 bases. The sample taken for sequencing was blood. This clonotype was sampled from a girl aged 2-10 years in good health. CDR3 bases: TGCGCCAGCAGCCAAGAAGGGACAGGGCCGAGTACCGGGGAGCTGTTTTTT. Translating gives CASSQEGTGPSTGELFF.